Sequencing of this T cell receptor beta chain was carried out in a study of OX40 agonist ivuxolimab in advanced cancers. Notes on this clone: The target antigen is unknown.

Study-level findings and limits: Compared with CD4+, CD8+ T cells on average had more expanded clones.

Assay used: immunoSEQ multiplex PCR; TCRdb lists only in-frame clones, some missing. The table includes tens of thousands of clones, approximately 84% detected once. CDR3 length equals 17 residues. J was trimmed by 2 bases and V by 4 bases; bases with no gene match: 11. Germline V lookup: CDR1 LGHNA, CDR2 YSLEER. This chain connects TRBV4-3 to TRBJ2-3; 8 nucleotides align to TRBD2. The sequences come from CD4+ or CD8+ T cells sorted from blood, collected in a trial of the OX40 agonist ivuxolimab. The clonotype originates from an adult with an advanced solid tumor such as melanoma, head and neck, liver or kidney cancer. The CDR3 region is CASSLLGSSGSTDTQYF. The CDR3 coding sequence is TGCGCCAGCAGCCTCCTCGGATCTAGCGGGTCCACAGATACGCAGTATTTT.